The clone carrying this T cell receptor (beta chain) was counted a few times. The antigen is not known. The record originates from a study of blood T cells in healthy people across ages. Study-wide results and caveats: It was the long-lived donors that had more naive CD4+ cells and higher diversity than aged donors. It was not possible, with unsorted PBMCs, to conclusively compare naive and antigen-experienced cells.

Through a sample-barcoded 5' primer and a J-beta primer mix, a second PCR was run for roughly 7 to 11 cycles. Paired-end reads containing CDR3 totaled no fewer than 2.5 million for each sample. Using its own MiXCR run on the 5' RACE reads, TCRdb lists one record per CDR3 protein. The sample includes 700,000 to 900,000 distinct CDR3 sequences, roughly 26% of them seen just once. Trimming pared 1 base from V and 4 bases from J, leaving 17 bases between. This CDR3 region has 17 residues. Germline V lookup: CDR1 SGHTA, CDR2 FQGNSA. These data also featured in a second study, about T cells of mothers and their children.

Source material: blood. The chain combines TRBV7-2 with TRBJ1-3, with D unclear. The source is a boy under 18 in good health. CDR3 coding DNA: TGTACCAGCAGCTTAGACGGCGTCAGTCTGAGGGGAAACACCATATATTTT. Amino acid sequence: CTSSLDGVSLRGNTIYF.